This T cell receptor beta chain was identified in a study of OX40 agonist ivuxolimab in advanced cancers. Study-level information: Patients with hepatocellular carcinoma, melanoma, renal cell or head and neck cancer made up the dose-escalation patients.

Losses at the gene ends were 1 base for V and 3 bases for J; bases not matched to a gene: 3. CDR1 and CDR2 (germline): SGHVS, FNYEAQ. The CDR3 consists of 14 residues. Generated by immunoSEQ multiplex PCR, the TCRdb table keeps only in-frame clones and is missing some. The data show 30,000 or so clones, with over 90% seen just once and around 8.9% held by the top ten. On this clone itself: What it binds is not known.

Findings and limits, study-wide: In the 0.1 to 3.0 mg/kg range, CD4+ and CD8+ blood T cells had expanded clonally by week 6.

The sample in question was CD4+ or CD8+ T cells sorted from blood, obtained in a trial of the OX40 agonist ivuxolimab. The receptor was derived from an adult with an advanced solid tumor such as melanoma, head and neck, liver or kidney cancer. The chain combines TRBV7-6 with TRBJ2-7; 7 bases agree with TRBD2. In DNA form, the CDR3 reads TGTGCCAGCAGCTTAGAGACTAGCAGCTACGAGCAGTACTTC. It is translated as CASSLETSSYEQYF.